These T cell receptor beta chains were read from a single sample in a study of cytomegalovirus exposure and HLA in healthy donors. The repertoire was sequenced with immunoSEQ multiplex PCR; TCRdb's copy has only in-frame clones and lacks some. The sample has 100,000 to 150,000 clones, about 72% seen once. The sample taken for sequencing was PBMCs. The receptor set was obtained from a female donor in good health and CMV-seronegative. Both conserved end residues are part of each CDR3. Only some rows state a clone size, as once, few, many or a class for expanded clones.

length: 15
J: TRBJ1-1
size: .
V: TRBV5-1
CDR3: CASSTEGQGITEAFF

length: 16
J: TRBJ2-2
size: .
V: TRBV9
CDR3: CASSVVPQGNTGELFF

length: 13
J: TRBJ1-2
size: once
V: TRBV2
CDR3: CASTGGLVYGYTF

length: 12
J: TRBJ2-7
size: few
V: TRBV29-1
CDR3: CSVGQDSYEQYF

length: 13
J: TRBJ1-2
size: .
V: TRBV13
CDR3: CASSLFGQYGYTF

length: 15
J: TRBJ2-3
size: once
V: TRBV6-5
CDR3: CASSYGGRSTDTQYF

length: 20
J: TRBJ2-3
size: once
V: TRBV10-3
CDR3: CAIAQPMAASGTGMTDTQYF

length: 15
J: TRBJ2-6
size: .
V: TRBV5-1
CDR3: CASSPQGAGANVLTF

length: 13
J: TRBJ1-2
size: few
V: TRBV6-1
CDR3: CASSELREVGYTF

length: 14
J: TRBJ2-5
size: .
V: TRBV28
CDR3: CASSPGTGRLGQYF

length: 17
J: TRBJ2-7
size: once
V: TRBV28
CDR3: CASSFSPGTGGWNEQYF

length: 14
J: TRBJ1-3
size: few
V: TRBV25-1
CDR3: CASSNEQIPNTIYF

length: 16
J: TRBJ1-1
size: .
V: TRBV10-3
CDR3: CAISESRQGGGTEAFF

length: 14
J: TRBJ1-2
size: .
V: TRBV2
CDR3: CASSEGGFSYGYTF

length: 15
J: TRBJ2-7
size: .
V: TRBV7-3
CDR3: CASSLRPGQDYEQYF

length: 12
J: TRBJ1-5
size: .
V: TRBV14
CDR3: CASRGAEQPQHF

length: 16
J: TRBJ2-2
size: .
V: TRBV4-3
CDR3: CASSQLSYRVTGELFF

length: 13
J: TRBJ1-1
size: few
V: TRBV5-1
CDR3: CASSGQGYTEAFF

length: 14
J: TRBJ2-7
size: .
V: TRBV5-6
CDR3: CASSPGTAYYEQYF

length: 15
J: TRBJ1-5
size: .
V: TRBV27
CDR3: CASSLGQGRNQPQHF

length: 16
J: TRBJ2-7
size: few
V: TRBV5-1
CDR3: CASSSSIAGGSYEQYF

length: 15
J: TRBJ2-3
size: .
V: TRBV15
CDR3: CATSRDRGETDTQYF

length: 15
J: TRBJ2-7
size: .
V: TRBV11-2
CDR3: CASSPWAAGQDEQYF

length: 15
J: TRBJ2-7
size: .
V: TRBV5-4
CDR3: CASSSVGTSSYEQYF

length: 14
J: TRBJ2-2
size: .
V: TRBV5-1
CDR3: CASSLRGSDGELFF

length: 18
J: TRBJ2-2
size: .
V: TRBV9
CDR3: CASSVSPRDRALSGELFF

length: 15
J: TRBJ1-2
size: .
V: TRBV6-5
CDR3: CASRPINGGYYGYTF

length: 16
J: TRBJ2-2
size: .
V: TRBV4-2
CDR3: CASSQDRASGGGELFF

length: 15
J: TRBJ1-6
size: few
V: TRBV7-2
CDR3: CASSLAHGNNSPLHF

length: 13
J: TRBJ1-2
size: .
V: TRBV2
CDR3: CASSDIQGDGYTF

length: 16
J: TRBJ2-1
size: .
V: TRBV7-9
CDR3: CSSSLVRGRTRDEQFF

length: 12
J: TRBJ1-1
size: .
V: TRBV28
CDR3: CASGGGNTEAFF

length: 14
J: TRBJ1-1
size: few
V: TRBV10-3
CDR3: CAIKPGTENTEAFF

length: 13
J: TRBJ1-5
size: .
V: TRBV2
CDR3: CASNIDRAQPQHF

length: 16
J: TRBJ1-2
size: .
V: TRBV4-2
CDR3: CASSQVTGVSGYGYTF

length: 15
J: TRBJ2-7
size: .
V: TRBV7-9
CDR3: CASSKDSTPSYEQYF

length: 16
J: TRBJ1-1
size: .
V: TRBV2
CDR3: CASSPSLDRGFTEAFF

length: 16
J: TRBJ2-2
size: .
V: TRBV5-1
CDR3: CASSLFSYVNTGELFF

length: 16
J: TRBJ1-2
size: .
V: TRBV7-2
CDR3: CASSLVFQAYNYGYTF

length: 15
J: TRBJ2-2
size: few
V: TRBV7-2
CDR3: CASSLVGTTTGELFF

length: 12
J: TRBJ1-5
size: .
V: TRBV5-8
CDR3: CASSLVGQPQHF

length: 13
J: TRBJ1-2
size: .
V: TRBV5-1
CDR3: CASSLSSDYGYTF

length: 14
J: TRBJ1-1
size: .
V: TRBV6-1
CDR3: CASSLTGGFTEAFF

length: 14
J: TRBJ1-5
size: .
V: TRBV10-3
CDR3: CAISGSPGEWPQHF

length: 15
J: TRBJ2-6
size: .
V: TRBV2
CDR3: CASQQENSGANVLTF

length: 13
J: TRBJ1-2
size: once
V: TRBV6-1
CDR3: CASSVGQIHGYTF

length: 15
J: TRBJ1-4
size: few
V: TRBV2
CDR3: CASSGDRGRNEKLFF

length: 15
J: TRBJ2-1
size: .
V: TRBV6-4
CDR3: CASSDSAGGYNEQFF

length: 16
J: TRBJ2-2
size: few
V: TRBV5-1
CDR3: CASSTQGSTNTGELFF

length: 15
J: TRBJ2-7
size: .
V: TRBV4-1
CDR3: CASSPVGSGYYEQYF

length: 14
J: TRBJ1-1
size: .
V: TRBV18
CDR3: CASSPGGVNTEAFF

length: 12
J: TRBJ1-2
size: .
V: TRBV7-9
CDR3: CASSPSFYGYTF

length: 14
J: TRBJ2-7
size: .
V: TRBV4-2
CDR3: CASSPWAGGREQYF

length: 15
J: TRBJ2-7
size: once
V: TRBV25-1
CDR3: CASSELDRGRDEQYF

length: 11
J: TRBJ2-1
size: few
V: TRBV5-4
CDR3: CASSRLDEQFF

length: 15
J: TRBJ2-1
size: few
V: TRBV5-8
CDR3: CASSLAGVSYNEQFF

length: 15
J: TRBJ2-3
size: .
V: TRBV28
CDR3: CASGGAGTGSDTQYF

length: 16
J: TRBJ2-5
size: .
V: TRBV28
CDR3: CASSSSPEALGETQYF

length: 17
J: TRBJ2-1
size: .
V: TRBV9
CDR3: CASSASTGTSSYNEQFF